These 8 T cell receptor beta chains were sequenced from one sample in a study of persistence of HIV-infected CD4 T cells. This nonspecific control used anti-CD3/anti-CD28 bead stimulation of CD4+ T cells. Sorting selected CD4+ T cells upregulating both CD40 ligand and CD69. The antigens for these receptors are not known. Sequencing used immunoSEQ version 4 in survey mode. The assay was immunoSEQ multiplex PCR, and TCRdb's table has in-frame clones only and misses some. The repertoire includes roughly 45,000 clones, more than 80% of them detected once, and 0.85% to 1.3% sits in the top ten. The source was CD4+ T cells sorted from PBMCs after roughly 18-hour stimulation, collected from a patient who received antiretroviral therapy. These receptors all come from an adult man with HIV who was CMV-seropositive.

The chain carries TRBV5-1 and TRBJ2-6, with D hard to call. CDR1 and CDR2 from the germline V gene are SGHRS and YFSETQ. The CDR3 length is 16 residues. V was clipped by 4 bases and J by 5 bases, with 16 bases between them. The CDR3 sequence: CASSPAGDSRANVLTF. CDR3 bases: TGCGCCAGCAGCCCGGCAGGTGACTCGAGGGCCAACGTCCTGACTTTC. Full variable domain (remainder filled in from reference TRBV5-1 and TRBJ2-6): KAGVTQTPRYLIKTRGQQVTLSCSPISGHRSVSWYQQTPGQGLQFLFEYFSETQRNKGNFPGRFSGRQFSNSRSEMNVSTLELGDSALYLCASSPAGDSRANVLTFGAGSRLTVL.

The chain is built from TRBV30 and TRBJ1-2; weak D call: TRBD1 (5 bases). The V end lost 3 bases, the J end lost 7 bases, and 18 bases lay between the germline ends. Germline V gene sequence: CDR1 GTSNPN, CDR2 SVGIG (reference sequence). This CDR3 is built from 14 residues. CDR3 in DNA: TGTGCCTGGAGCCGGGGCCTGGATATTGTTGGCTACACCTTC. Translating it yields CAWSRGLDIVGYTF.

V is TRBV6-5 and J is TRBJ1-2; 8 positions agree with TRBD1. Unmatched junction bases numbered 7, after V lost 5 bases and J lost 5 bases. The CDR3 runs to 14 residues. Germline V gene lookup returns CDR1 MNHEY and CDR2 SVGAGI. The CDR3 region is CASSPGQEGYGYTF. The CDR3 region has the DNA TGTGCCAGCAGTCCGGGACAGGAAGGATATGGCTACACCTTC.

V usage is TRBV7-7 and J usage is TRBJ2-1; TRBD1 might be the D (6 bases). Germline values: CDR1 SSHAT, CDR2 FNYEAQ (reference sequence). V was pared by 5 bases and J by 6 bases, with 17 bases between. CDR3 length: 15 residues. As DNA, the CDR3 is TGTGCCAGCAGCCCACAGGGAGCGTCAATCAATGAGCAGTTCTTC. Amino acid sequence: CASSPQGASINEQFF.

The V call is TRBV6-5, the J call TRBJ1-1, with a weak D call TRBD1 (5 bases). The CDR3 consists of 14 residues. Germline CDR1 MNHEY, CDR2 SVGAGI. The V gene lost 7 bases and the J gene lost 4 bases, with 16 bases spanning the gap. CDR3 in DNA: TGTGCCAGCACCCTCCCCGGGGGTTCCACTGAAGCTTTCTTT. This codes for CASTLPGGSTEAFF.

This sequence joins TRBV10-3 and TRBJ1-1, with D tentatively TRBD1 (6 bases). Trimming shortened V by 7 bases and J by 0 bases, and 9 bases separated the two germline ends. The CDR3 is 13 amino acids. Germline V gene data show CDR1 as ENHRY and CDR2 as SYGVKD. The CDR3 DNA reads as TGTGCCATCAAGGGGGGAGTGAACACTGAAGCTTTCTTT. Protein sequence: CAIKGGVNTEAFF.

The rearrangement links TRBV6-5 to TRBJ1-4; a possible D gene is TRBD1 (5 bases). The ends were cut back, 5 bases at V and 14 bases at J, with 18 bases in the middle. Germline lookup yields CDR1 MNHEY and CDR2 SVGAGI. This CDR3 region has 13 residues. CDR3 in amino acids: CASSPGVGRRLFF. The DNA for the CDR3 is TGTGCCAGCAGTCCCGGGGTGGGACGCAGGCTGTTTTTT.

The chain joins TRBV3-1 (or the pseudogene TRBV3-2) to TRBJ2-7; TRBD1 aligns across 12 bases. CDR3 length equals 14 residues. The V segment lost 4 bases and the J segment 9 bases; nucleotides outside the gene matches: 7. CDR1 and CDR2 from the germline V gene are LGHDT and YNNKEL (reference sequence). The CDR3 spells CASSRPGTGGGQYF. The CDR3 DNA is TGTGCCAGCAGCCGTCCCGGGACAGGGGGCGGGCAGTACTTC.